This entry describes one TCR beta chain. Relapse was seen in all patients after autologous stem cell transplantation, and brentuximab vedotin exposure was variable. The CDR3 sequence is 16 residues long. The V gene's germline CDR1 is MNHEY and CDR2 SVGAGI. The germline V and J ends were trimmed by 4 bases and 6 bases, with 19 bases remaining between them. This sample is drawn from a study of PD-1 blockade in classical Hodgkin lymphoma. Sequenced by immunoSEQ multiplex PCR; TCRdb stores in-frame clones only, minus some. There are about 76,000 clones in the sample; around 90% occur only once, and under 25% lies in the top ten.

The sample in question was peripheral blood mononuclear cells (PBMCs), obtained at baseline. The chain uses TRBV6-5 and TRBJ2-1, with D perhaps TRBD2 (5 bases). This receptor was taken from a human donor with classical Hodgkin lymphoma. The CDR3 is CASSSEALLSGNEQFF. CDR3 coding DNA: TGTGCCAGCAGTTCGGAGGCCCTCTTAAGTGGCAATGAGCAGTTCTTC.